The 29 T cell receptor beta chains reported below all come from one sample, sequenced in a study of shared clonotypes between healthy human individuals (dated by TCRdb to 2019 to 2021). CD8 naive samples were CD45RO-negative cells positively selected for CCR7, giving a CD45RA+CCR7+ population that excluded TemRA cells. The receptor library was made with the immunoSEQ multiplex PCR assay. The table comes from immuneACCESS by way of TCRdb, which keeps in-frame sequences with V and J called. Part of the clones is missing from these tables; in studies checked, under half for an unresolved V gene and the rest for unknown reasons. Present in this sample are roughly 1,800,000 clones, 85% to 95% of which were seen just once. The top ten clones comprise under 1.5% of the sample. Sequencing was performed on naive CD8+ T cells sorted from blood. In the paper's terms, the cell subset or site label means: CD45RA+CCR7+. Source of these receptors: a man between 18 and 35 years old in good health.

The chain combines TRBV5-6 with TRBJ2-7; no definite D call. V gave up 0 bases and J gave up 4 bases, with 11 bases separating them. Germline CDR1 is SGHDT and CDR2 is YYEEEE. The CDR3 covers 14 residues. CDR3 region: CASSLGAVGYEQYF. CDR3 in DNA: TGTGCCAGCAGCTTGGGTGCCGTCGGATACGAGCAGTACTTC.

This clone was counted a single time. V gene TRBV5-5 combines with J gene TRBJ2-1; a possible D gene is TRBD1 (6 bases). CDR1 SGHKS and CDR2 YYEKEE come from the germline V gene (reference sequence). The V gene lost 3 bases and the J gene lost 3 bases, with 7 bases spanning the gap. This CDR3 comprises 13 residues. Here the CDR3 reads CASSWDIYNEQFF. The CDR3 DNA follows: TGTGCCAGCAGCTGGGACATCTACAATGAGCAGTTCTTC.

The chain links TRBV4-3 to TRBJ2-7; D tentatively reads TRBD1 or TRBD2 (5 bases each). This CDR3 spans 15 amino acids. V lost 0 bases and J 4 bases, leaving 13 bases between the germline ends. Germline V gives CDR1 LGHNA, CDR2 YSLEER. As DNA, the CDR3 is TGCGCCAGCAGCCAAGACGACGACAGCGGTTACGAGCAGTACTTC. This gives the protein CASSQDDDSGYEQYF.

The gene calls are TRBV7-9 and TRBJ2-7, with a weak D call TRBD1 (5 bases). Trimming cost V 3 bases and J 6 bases, with 9 bases left between them. The CDR3 length is 12 residues. Germline assignment: CDR1 SEHNR and CDR2 FQNEAQ (reference sequence). The CDR3: CASSFQGLEQYF. CDR3 nucleotide sequence: TGTGCCAGCAGCTTCCAGGGTCTCGAGCAGTACTTC. The full variable domain, in which reference TRBV7-9 and TRBJ2-7 provide the parts outside the CDR3, is DTGVSQNPRHKITKRGQNVTFRCDPISEHNRLYWYRQTLGQGPEFLTYFQNEAQLEKSRLLSDRFSAERPKGSFSTLEIQRTEQGDSAMYLCASSFQGLEQYFGPGTRLTVT.

The CDR3 region is CASSLVWDSYQETQYF. CDR3 coding DNA: TGTGCCAGCAGCTTAGTATGGGACAGCTACCAAGAGACCCAGTACTTC. This chain connects TRBV7-2 to TRBJ2-5; 7 bases fit TRBD1. The CDR3 runs to 16 residues. V shed 1 base, J shed 0 bases, and the junction held 5 bases outside the gene matches. Per the germline V gene, CDR1 is SGHTA and CDR2 is FQGNSA.

This clone showed up just a few times. The rearrangement links TRBV7-9 to TRBJ2-2; D call uncertain. Germline V gene lookup returns CDR1 SEHNR and CDR2 FQNEAQ (reference sequence). V was pared by 1 base and J by 1 base, with 7 bases between. The CDR3 is made up of 15 amino acids. The DNA of the CDR3 is TGTGCCAGCAGCTTAGTGGGCCTGAACACCGGGGAGCTGTTTTTT. This sequence encodes CASSLVGLNTGELFF.

Of note for this clone: This same CDR3 is encoded by further DNA sequences in the sample. The chain links TRBV6-1 to TRBJ2-2, with D perhaps matching TRBD2 (5 bases). Trimming removed 8 bases from V and 0 bases from J, with 10 bases in between. Germline lookup yields CDR1 MNHNS and CDR2 SASEGT. This CDR3 is built from 14 residues. In nucleotides, the CDR3 is TGTGCCAGCTCTCCGGGGTCGAACACCGGGGAGCTGTTTTTT. This sequence encodes CASSPGSNTGELFF.

This rearrangement joins TRBV10-3 to TRBJ2-4; 10 positions agree with TRBD2. The J segment lost 6 bases and the V segment lost 1 base, leaving 15 bases of the junction unmatched. Germline CDR1 reads ENHRY; CDR2 reads SYGVKD. The CDR3 covers 19 residues. Written as DNA, the CDR3 is TGTGCCATCAGTGAGTTTCCCCCACCGGAAGCGGGAGGGCGAAACATTCAGTACTTC. The encoded protein is CAISEFPPPEAGGRNIQYF.

The V and J genes are TRBV5-6 and TRBJ2-7; 11 bases are a match to TRBD1. CDR1 SGHDT and CDR2 YYEEEE come from the germline V gene. This CDR3 contains 16 residues. With V trimmed by 4 bases and J by 5 bases, 11 bases remained unmatched. CDR3 in amino acids: CASSPGGQGAFHEQYF. DNA for the CDR3: TGTGCCAGCAGCCCCGGTGGACAGGGGGCTTTTCACGAGCAGTACTTC.

This clone is a singleton in its sample. J is TRBJ2-1 and V is TRBV20-1, with TRBD2 as a possible D gene (5 bases). This CDR3 is built from 11 residues. Deletions cut 5 bases from V and 6 bases from J, with 8 bases between. Germline V gene data show CDR1 as DFQATT and CDR2 as SNEGSKA (reference sequence). The CDR3 DNA is TGCAGTGCTGGAACTAGCAATGAGCAGTTCTTC. It yields the protein CSAGTSNEQFF.

The V and J genes are TRBV9 and TRBJ2-1; D ambiguous. This CDR3 region has 10 residues. The ends were cut back, 3 bases at V and 10 bases at J, with 5 bases in the middle. Per the germline V gene, CDR1 is SGDLS and CDR2 is YYNGEE. The CDR3 region has the DNA TGTGCCAGCAGCGGGCCCGAGCAGTTCTTC. Its protein product is CASSGPEQFF.

The chain links TRBV15 to TRBJ1-1, with 7 bases matching TRBD1. Trimming cost V 4 bases and J 6 bases; bases outside gene matches: 14. Germline lookup yields CDR1 LNHNV and CDR2 YYDKDF (reference sequence). The CDR3 covers 16 residues. The CDR3 DNA is TGTGCCACCAGCACGCGGACAGGTCGCGGGTCGTCTGAAGCTTTCTTT. It specifies CATSTRTGRGSSEAFF. Drawing the rest from reference TRBV15 and TRBJ1-1, the complete variable domain is DAMVIQNPRYQVTQFGKPVTLSCSQTLNHNVMYWYQQKSSQAPKLLFHYYDKDFNNEADTPDNFQSRRPNTSFCFLDIRSPGLGDTAMYLCATSTRTGRGSSEAFFGQGTRLTVV.

The CDR3 region is CARSLGQISTEAFF. In DNA form, the CDR3 reads TGTGCCAGAAGCTTGGGACAGATCTCCACTGAAGCTTTCTTT. The genes are TRBV5-3 and TRBJ1-1; weak D call: TRBD1 (5 bases). TRBV5-3 is reported as an ORF; its role is uncertain. The CDR3 has 14 amino acids. The germline V and J ends were trimmed by 0 bases and 4 bases, with 10 bases remaining between them.

The chain uses TRBV30 and TRBJ2-7; 11 positions match TRBD1. CDR3 length: 14 residues. CDR1 is GTSNPN and CDR2 is SVGIG in the germline V gene (reference sequence). V lost 5 bases and J lost 3; bases outside the gene matches: 6. The CDR3 spells CAWGEGTGGYEQYF. As DNA, the CDR3 is TGTGCCTGGGGAGAGGGGACAGGGGGCTACGAGCAGTACTTC. Looking up the rest from reference TRBV30 and TRBJ2-7 gives the full variable domain: SQTIHQWPATLVQPVGSPLSLECTVEGTSNPNLYWYRQAAGRGLQLLFYSVGIGQISSEVPQNLSASRPQDRQFILSSKKLLLSDSGFYLCAWGEGTGGYEQYFGPGTRLTVT.

The chain links TRBV5-4 to TRBJ2-3, with 9 bases matching TRBD1. Trimming at V came to 3 bases and at J to 2 bases, leaving 4 bases not matched to a gene. The CDR3 is 15 amino acids. Germline V gene lookup returns CDR1 SGHNT and CDR2 YYREEE (reference sequence). CDR3 residues: CASSWGDRATDTQYF. In DNA, the CDR3 is TGTGCCAGCAGCTGGGGGGACAGGGCCACAGATACGCAGTATTTT. The variable domain in full, completed from reference TRBV5-4 and TRBJ2-3, reads ETGVTQSPTHLIKTRGQQVTLRCSSQSGHNTVSWYQQALGQGPQFIFQYYREEENGRGNFPPRFSGLQFPNYSSELNVNALELDDSALYLCASSWGDRATDTQYFGPGTRLTVL.

The gene calls are TRBV7-9 and TRBJ2-7; perhaps TRBD1 as D (6 bases). Trimming removed 5 bases from V and 0 bases from J, with 11 bases in between. CDR1 is SEHNR and CDR2 is FQNEAQ in the germline V gene (reference sequence). The CDR3 is 14 amino acids. The CDR3 region is CASSKQGNSYEQYF. The CDR3 coding sequence is TGTGCCAGCAGCAAACAGGGAAACTCCTACGAGCAGTACTTC.

The sample holds one count of this clone. The chain links TRBV7-9 to TRBJ2-3; TRBD1 is a possible D gene (5 bases). This CDR3 comprises 15 residues. V lost 5 bases, J lost 0 bases, and 12 bases lay in between. Germline CDR1 reads SEHNR; CDR2 reads FQNEAQ (reference sequence). The CDR3 region has the DNA TGTGCCAGCAGCGGAAACAGGAACAGCACAGATACGCAGTATTTT. Translating it yields CASSGNRNSTDTQYF.

The chain joins TRBV19 to TRBJ1-3; D is possibly TRBD1 (5 bases). Trimming removed 0 bases at V and 4 bases at J, with 10 bases between. Per the germline V gene, CDR1 is LNHDA and CDR2 is SQIVND (reference sequence). The CDR3 length is 15 residues. The CDR3 DNA is TGTGCCAGTAGTATAGACGGTGGGGACGGAAACACCATATATTTT. Translating gives CASSIDGGDGNTIYF.

This chain uses TRBV29-1 with TRBJ2-1, with 11 bases lining up with TRBD2. Germline assignment: CDR1 SQVTM and CDR2 ANQGSEA. V lost 4 bases and J lost 3; bases outside the gene matches: 14. The CDR3 totals 18 residues. Here the CDR3 DNA reads TGCAGCGTTGGTGATTCTAGCGGGGGGACCTTCCTCTACAATGAGCAGTTCTTC. This translates into CSVGDSSGGTFLYNEQFF.

J is TRBJ2-7 and V is TRBV10-3; no firm D call. V was clipped by 0 bases and J by 2 bases, with 8 bases between them. CDR1 is ENHRY and CDR2 is SYGVKD in the germline V gene. The CDR3 is made up of 14 amino acids. CDR3 protein: CAISESVSTYEQYF. The CDR3 coding sequence is TGTGCCATCAGTGAGTCAGTCAGCACCTACGAGCAGTACTTC.

The rearrangement joins TRBV9 to TRBJ1-2; D remains unclear. Germline lookup yields CDR1 SGDLS and CDR2 YYNGEE. With 0 bases removed from V and 4 bases from J, the gap between germline ends came to 13 bases. The CDR3 has 15 residues. CDR3 DNA sequence: TGTGCCAGCAGCGTAGGGACGGACCATGCCTATGGCTACACCTTC. Protein product: CASSVGTDHAYGYTF.

The V gene is TRBV11-2, the J gene TRBJ2-3, with no clear D. Trimming cost V 1 base and J 0 bases, with 8 bases left between them. CDR3 length equals 15 residues. Germline V gives CDR1 SGHAT, CDR2 FQNNGV. The CDR3 protein is CASSLVPDSTDTQYF. DNA for the CDR3: TGTGCCAGCAGCTTAGTTCCGGATAGCACAGATACGCAGTATTTT.

The chain is built from TRBV6-5 and TRBJ2-1; the D is unclear. V shed 10 bases and J shed 4 bases, with 8 bases lying between them. Germline V gene sequence: CDR1 MNHEY, CDR2 SVGAGI. CDR3 length: 11 amino acids. For the CDR3, the DNA is TGTGCCACGGTGTGGTACAATGAGCAGTTCTTC. The encoded protein is CATVWYNEQFF.

CDR3: CASSSGFSSAYNEQFF. CDR3 coding DNA: TGTGCCAGCAGCTCCGGTTTTAGTTCAGCCTACAATGAGCAGTTCTTC. V gene TRBV7-2 combines with J gene TRBJ2-1; D gene ambiguous. The CDR3 has 16 residues. Trimming removed 4 bases at V and 2 bases at J, with 15 bases between. The germline gives CDR1 SGHTA, CDR2 FQGNSA.

Written as DNA, the CDR3 is TGCAGCGCTATGCCGGGACAATACAATGAGCAGTTCTTC. This sequence encodes CSAMPGQYNEQFF. The V and J genes are TRBV29-1 and TRBJ2-1; perhaps TRBD1 as D (6 bases). Trimming took 7 bases from V and 4 from J, leaving 14 bases between them. The CDR3 spans 13 residues. Germline V gives CDR1 SQVTM, CDR2 ANQGSEA.

The rearrangement links TRBV7-9 to TRBJ2-1, with D possibly TRBD2 on 5 matching bases. The CDR3 contains 18 residues. The germline V and J ends were trimmed by 3 bases and 3 bases, with 21 bases remaining between them. The germline V gene encodes CDR1 SEHNR and CDR2 FQNEAQ (reference sequence). The CDR3 spells CASSFRDSHAINYNEQFF. DNA of the CDR3: TGTGCCAGCAGCTTCCGGGATTCCCACGCAATTAACTACAATGAGCAGTTCTTC.

The sample holds a few counts of this clone. Additional DNA sequences in this sample encode the identical CDR3. This chain links TRBV27 with TRBJ1-6; D is unresolved. The length of the CDR3 is 14 residues. The germline CDR1 and CDR2 sequences are MNHEY and SMNVEV (reference sequence). Trimming took 0 bases from V and 6 from J, leaving 6 bases between them. The CDR3 DNA follows: TGTGCCAGCAGTTTATCGGGAGGTAATTCACCCCTCCACTTT. Encoded protein: CASSLSGGNSPLHF.

The chain uses TRBV7-6 and TRBJ2-7; D not resolved. The V gene lost 1 base and the J gene lost 4 bases, with 8 bases spanning the gap. The CDR3 runs to 13 residues. Germline CDR1 and CDR2: SGHVS and FNYEAQ. The CDR3 nucleotides are TGTGCCAGCAGCTTAGGGATCGAATACGAGCAGTACTTC. Its translation: CASSLGIEYEQYF.

Comments on this clone: The same CDR3 is also encoded by other DNA sequences in this sample. The V gene is TRBV28, the J gene TRBJ1-1, with D hard to call. Trimming took 3 bases from V and 1 from J, leaving 6 bases between them. Germline V gene data show CDR1 as MDHEN and CDR2 as SYDVKM. CDR3 length equals 13 residues. In DNA, the CDR3 is TGTGCCAGCAGTTTGGTGGGGAACACTGAAGCTTTCTTT. This encodes CASSLVGNTEAFF.